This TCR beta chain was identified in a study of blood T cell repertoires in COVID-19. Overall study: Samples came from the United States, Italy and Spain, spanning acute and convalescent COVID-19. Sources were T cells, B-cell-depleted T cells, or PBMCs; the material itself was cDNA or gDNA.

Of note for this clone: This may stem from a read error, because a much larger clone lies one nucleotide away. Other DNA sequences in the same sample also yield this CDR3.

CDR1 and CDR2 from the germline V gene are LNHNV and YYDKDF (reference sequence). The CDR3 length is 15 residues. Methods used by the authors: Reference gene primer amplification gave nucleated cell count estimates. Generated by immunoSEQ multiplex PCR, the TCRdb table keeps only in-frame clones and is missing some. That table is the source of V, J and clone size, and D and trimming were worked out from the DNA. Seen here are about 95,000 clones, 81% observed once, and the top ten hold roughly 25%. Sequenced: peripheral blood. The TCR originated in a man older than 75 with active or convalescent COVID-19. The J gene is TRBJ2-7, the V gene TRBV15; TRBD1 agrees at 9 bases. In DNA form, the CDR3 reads TGTGCCACCAGCAGTATACAGGGGGCCTCCTACGAGCAGTATTTC. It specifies CATSSIQGASYEQYF.